Sequencing of this T cell receptor (beta chain) was carried out in a study of beta chain features in type 1 diabetes. CDR1 is MNHNS, CDR2 SASEGT, per germline. Between the trimmed V and J ends, which lost 0 bases and 3 bases, there was a span of 18 bases. The CDR3 has 17 amino acids. Study-level results: Patients showed naive, central memory and Treg TCRB repertoires that appeared more similar than those of healthy donors. Significant though moderate, a shortening of TCRB CDR3s appeared in all four CD4+ subsets of Type 1 diabetes patients. Insertions were fewer and deletions more numerous at VDJ junctions in type 1 diabetes patients.

With respect to this clone: The target antigen is unknown.

Investigators reverse transcribed all isolated RNA, so they sequenced expressed TCRB transcripts. The read count averaged around 4 million across naive, central memory and regulatory T cell samples. Clones were read by immunoSEQ multiplex PCR, and TCRdb kept only the in-frame ones, dropping some. This sample has 500,000 to 700,000 clones, with 15% to 18% found just once. The sequence was obtained from a man aged 18 to 30 in good health. The chain joins TRBV6-1 to TRBJ2-7; the D gene is possibly TRBD1 (6 bases). The sequencing input was naive CD4+ T cells from blood. CDR3 bases: TGTGCCAGCAGTGAAGCGAGTTGGGGGCAATACGGCTACGAGCAGTACTTC. Translating gives CASSEASWGQYGYEQYF.